This T cell receptor (beta chain) was recovered during a study of T cell repertoires in cytomegalovirus infection. Study-level background: Both a matching HLA type and CMV infection were indicated by public TCR beta signatures.

CDR3 length: 14 residues. V was clipped by 5 bases and J by 0 bases; unmatched bases: 4. Germline V gene sequence: CDR1 SGHTA, CDR2 FQGNSA. Each CDR3 protein gets one entry after TCRdb re-called the reads with MiXCR. The table lists approximately 290,000 distinct CDR3 sequences, roughly 24% of them singletons. This clonotype was counted ten times or more. The sample consisted of PBMCs. The sequence was collected from a human donor in good health (CMV status not recorded). Some clones in this sample may be carry-over from other donors' samples. The chain carries TRBV7-2 and TRBJ2-7; 7 bases are a match to TRBD1. The CDR3 region has the DNA TGTGCCAGCAGCCGGGACAGTGGCTCCTACGAGCAGTACTTC. It encodes CASSRDSGSYEQYF.